This T cell receptor beta chain comes out of a study of blood T cell repertoires in COVID-19 (dated by TCRdb to 2018 to 2021). Turning to the overall study: Samples from collaborators originated in the United States, Italy and Spain and spanned both the acute and convalescent phases of COVID-19. The prospective study material was composed of cDNA or gDNA derived from T cells, B-cell-depleted T cells, or PBMCs. Subjects who had been exposed to COVID-19, were actively infected with it, or had recovered from it provided the deeply sampled blood TCRbeta repertoires that made up the dataset. The repertoires were released in a freely available public database intended as a resource for research on the immune response to SARS-CoV-2. The samples were drawn from two sources: the first 160 participants of the ongoing ImmuneRACE study, and over 1,000 subjects contributed by 6 global collaborators. A de-identified subject ID, COVID-19 status, age in years and sex were almost always included in the sample metadata. Where available, HLA class I and class II types were obtained from metadata supplied by the sample provider rather than from assay-based typing.

The collaborating institutions used their own protocols to collect whole blood in K2EDTA tubes. For TCRbeta analysis, collaborators shipped samples in one of three forms: frozen whole blood, isolated PBMCs, or DNA extracted from either of those sample types. What the study reported, not specific to this receptor: The amount of clinical and demographic metadata varied by source and participant and was provided uncurated.

Note on this clone: It has no known antigen specificity. Nothing much larger sits one base from this clone, and base qualities are not available.

From the cysteine up to the phenylalanine, the CDR3 has a length of 12 residues. The retained sequence is limited to the CDR3, 36 bases, with the frame set at the first base. V was cut back by 6 bases and J by 7 bases, leaving a gap of 10 bases between them. Looking up the germline V gene yields CDR1 MDHEN and CDR2 SYDVKM. The immunoSEQ Assay, a bias-controlled multiplex PCR, was used to amplify TCRbeta CDR3 regions from genomic DNA. As for the original processing: Within the assay, amplification of reference gene primers was used to estimate how many nucleated cells each sample contained. To quantify the absolute abundance of each unique TCRbeta CDR3 rearrangement, sequence reads were collapsed and filtered. For each sample, productive Simpson clonality was calculated by taking the square root of Simpson's diversity index across productive rearrangements. Imported from immuneACCESS, the table was reduced by TCRdb to in-frame sequences with V and J called. These copies leave out some clones; in studies compared against another copy, an unresolved V gene accounts for under half, and the cause of the remainder is not known. V and J calls and clone size follow that table, whereas D and trimming were derived from the DNA. The sample table holds around 64,000 clones, of which 70% to 90% were seen once. Of the sample, 15% to 20% is held by the ten largest clones.

The V gene is TRBV28 and the J gene is TRBJ1-5; a confident D gene designation cannot be given. This TCR derives from an elderly woman with acute or convalescent COVID-19. Sequencing input: peripheral blood. The CDR3 loop reads CASSTPRQPQHF. In nucleotides, the sequence is TGTGCCAGCAGCACGCCGCGGCAGCCCCAGCATTTT.